This is a list of T cell receptor beta chains from one sample in a study of CD8+CD57+ T cells in acquired aplastic anemia. Using its own MiXCR run on the reads, TCRdb lists one record per CDR3 protein. The sample has about 160,000 distinct CDR3 sequences, 71% seen once; the top ten hold 40% to 60%. Sequencing was carried out using sorted CD4+, CD8+, or CD8+CD57+ T cells (not recorded which) from PBMCs. The receptors here all came from a human donor with aplastic anemia. The CDR3 runs from the conserved cysteine through the conserved F or W. A D gene is named only where the DNA matches it firmly. The size field is filled for only some rows; it gives once, few, many or a size class.

-	TRBD1	TRBV7-2	TRBJ1-1	CASSFDGTGVGTEAFF	TGTGCCAGCAGCTTCGACGGGACAGGGGTGGGCACTGAAGCTTTCTTT
-	TRBD1	TRBV20-1	TRBJ2-7	CSASSLGQFYEQYF	TGCAGTGCCAGCAGTTTGGGACAGTTCTACGAGCAGTACTTC
once	-	TRBV10-3	TRBJ1-2	CAISENNYGYTF	TGTGCCATCAGTGAAAACAACTATGGCTACACCTTC
-	-	TRBV24-1	TRBJ1-5	CATTGTNQPQHF	TGTGCCACCACCGGCACCAATCAGCCCCAGCATTTT
few	TRBD1	TRBV24-1	TRBJ1-2	CATSDRDRALGYTF	TGTGCCACCAGTGATAGGGACAGGGCACTTGGCTACACCTTC
-	TRBD2	TRBV7-9	TRBJ2-1	CASSPGLAGSDEQFF	TGTGCCAGCAGCCCAGGACTAGCGGGATCAGATGAGCAGTTCTTC
-	-	TRBV10-3	TRBJ2-1	CAIGGNSYNEQFF	TGTGCCATCGGAGGCAATTCCTACAATGAGCAGTTCTTC
-	TRBD1	TRBV10-3	TRBJ1-6	CAISEVRGTHSPLHF	TGTGCCATCAGTGAAGTCAGGGGGACACATTCACCCCTCCACTTT
-	TRBD1	TRBV20-1	TRBJ2-7	CSASRGLYEQYF	TGCAGTGCTAGTAGGGGGCTCTACGAGCAGTACTTC
few	-	TRBV7-3	TRBJ2-7	CASSSSPGNSYEQYF	TGTGCCAGCAGCTCCAGCCCCGGGAACAGCTACGAGCAGTACTTC
-	TRBD2	TRBV10-3	TRBJ2-3	CAISEASGGSTDTQYF	TGTGCCATCAGTGAGGCTAGCGGGGGGAGCACAGATACGCAGTATTTT
few	-	TRBV19	TRBJ1-1	CASSLGVDTEAFF	TGTGCCAGTAGCTTAGGGGTGGACACTGAAGCTTTCTTT
few	-	TRBV7-9	TRBJ2-7	CASRETGSSYEQYF	TGTGCCAGCAGGGAAACAGGAAGCTCCTACGAGCAGTACTTC
few	-	TRBV29-1	TRBJ2-7	CSAGTPGGSEQYF	TGCAGCGCGGGGACACCCGGAGGGTCCGAGCAGTACTTC
-	-	TRBV7-9	TRBJ2-7	CAIQGSTVSSYEQYF	TGTGCCATCCAGGGTTCGACGGTAAGCTCCTACGAGCAGTACTTC
-	TRBD1	TRBV9	TRBJ1-1	CASSPATGGGGPLAFF	TGTGCCAGCAGCCCCGCGACAGGGGGCGGCGGTCCCTTGGCTTTCTTT
few	-	TRBV20-1	TRBJ2-1	CSASPYNEQFF	TGCAGTGCCAGCCCCTACAATGAGCAGTTCTTC
-	-	TRBV20-1	TRBJ1-3	CSANPQGGNTIYF	TGCAGTGCTAATCCACAGGGTGGAAACACCATATATTTT